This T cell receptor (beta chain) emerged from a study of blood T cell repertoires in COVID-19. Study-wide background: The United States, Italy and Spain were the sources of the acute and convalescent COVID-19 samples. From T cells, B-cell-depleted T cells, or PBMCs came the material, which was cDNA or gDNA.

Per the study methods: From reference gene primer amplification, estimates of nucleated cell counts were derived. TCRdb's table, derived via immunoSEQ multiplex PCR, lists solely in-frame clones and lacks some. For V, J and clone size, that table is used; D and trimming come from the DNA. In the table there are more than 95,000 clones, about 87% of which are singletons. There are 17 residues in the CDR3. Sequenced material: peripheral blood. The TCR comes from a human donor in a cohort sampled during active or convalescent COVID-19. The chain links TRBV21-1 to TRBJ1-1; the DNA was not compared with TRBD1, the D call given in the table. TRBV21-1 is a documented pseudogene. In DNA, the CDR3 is TGTGCCAGCAGCAAAGCGATCAGGGGGCATGGGAACACTGAAGCTTTCTTT. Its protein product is CASSKAIRGHGNTEAFF.